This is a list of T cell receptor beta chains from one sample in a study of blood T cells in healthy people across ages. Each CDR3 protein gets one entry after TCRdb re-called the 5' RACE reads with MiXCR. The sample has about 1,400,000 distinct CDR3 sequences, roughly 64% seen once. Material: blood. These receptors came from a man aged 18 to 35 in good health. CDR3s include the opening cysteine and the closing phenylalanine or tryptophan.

cdr3_aa: CSASKGGITDTQYF; v_call: TRBV20-1; j_call: TRBJ2-3
cdr3_aa: CSTHSGGRGNEQYF; v_call: TRBV29-1; j_call: TRBJ2-7
cdr3_aa: CASSFRLSRFDYEQYF; v_call: TRBV6-5; j_call: TRBJ2-7
cdr3_aa: CSASRTGGYNEQFF; v_call: TRBV20-1; j_call: TRBJ2-1
cdr3_aa: CASSFGPGETQYF; v_call: TRBV28; j_call: TRBJ2-5
cdr3_aa: CASSLGAAPTYEQYF; v_call: TRBV5-1; j_call: .
cdr3_aa: CASSSGDRNIQYF; v_call: TRBV11-2; j_call: TRBJ2-4
cdr3_aa: CSAAHRQGYNEQFF; v_call: TRBV20-1; j_call: TRBJ2-1
cdr3_aa: CASSLRPGSKTQYF; v_call: TRBV7-9; j_call: TRBJ2-5
cdr3_aa: CASSYKPGNEQYF; v_call: TRBV6-2/TRBV6-3; j_call: TRBJ2-7
cdr3_aa: CASSQDVGGSGHYEQYF; v_call: TRBV4-3; j_call: TRBJ2-7
cdr3_aa: CASSLTTGLYEQYF; v_call: TRBV7-9; j_call: TRBJ2-7
cdr3_aa: CASSQDRALAGNEQFF; v_call: TRBV4-3; j_call: TRBJ2-1
cdr3_aa: CASSFRTVYTEAFF; v_call: TRBV27; j_call: TRBJ1-1
cdr3_aa: CASSFKTGREKLFF; v_call: TRBV27; j_call: TRBJ1-4
cdr3_aa: CASSGTGTGFYEQYF; v_call: TRBV7-8; j_call: TRBJ2-7
cdr3_aa: CSATPGSIQYF; v_call: TRBV20-1; j_call: TRBJ2-4
cdr3_aa: CASSLGQGAFGANVLTF; v_call: TRBV11-2; j_call: TRBJ2-6
cdr3_aa: CASSQETGGGLNYGYTF; v_call: TRBV4-3; j_call: TRBJ1-2
cdr3_aa: CSVEQRLAKNIQYF; v_call: TRBV29-1; j_call: TRBJ2-4